Each of the 3 T cell receptor beta chains below was sequenced from the same sample in a study of blood T cell repertoires in COVID-19. Some clones are missing from TCRdb's copy, which holds only in-frame ones; the method was immunoSEQ multiplex PCR. The sample includes 250,000 or so clones, 80% to 85% of them seen just once. The sequenced sample consisted of peripheral blood. The receptors shown here come from a woman between 40 and 55 years old who had recovered from COVID-19.

The gene calls are TRBV24-1 and TRBJ2-5, with a weak D call TRBD1 (5 bases). CDR1 is KGHDR and CDR2 is SFDVKD in the germline V gene. The CDR3 is 15 amino acids. Trimming left V 0 bases short and J 5 bases short, with 12 bases between. The CDR3 DNA is TGTGCCACCAGTGATTTGGGACATGGGGCCGAGACCCAGTACTTC. Amino acid sequence: CATSDLGHGAETQYF.

V and J are TRBV4-2 and TRBJ1-3; D unclear. Germline V gene sequence: CDR1 LGHNA, CDR2 YNFKEQ. V lost 0 bases and J 4 bases, leaving 13 bases between the germline ends. The length of the CDR3 is 16 residues. The CDR3 reads CASSQDRPAGGNTIYF. The CDR3 DNA is TGTGCCAGCAGCCAAGATCGGCCAGCGGGGGGAAACACCATATATTTT.

The V and J genes are TRBV18 and TRBJ1-2, with D hard to call. Germline V gene data show CDR1 as KGHSH and CDR2 as LQKENI. The CDR3 spans 13 residues. V lost 2 bases, J lost 3 bases, and 7 bases lay in between. CDR3 loop: CASSPSLDYGYTF. In nucleotides, the CDR3 is TGTGCCAGCTCACCATCCCTTGACTATGGCTACACCTTC.